These 30 T cell receptor beta chains originate from one sample sequenced in a study of vaccination and CD4 T cells after COVID-19 (dated by TCRdb to 2022 to 2024). For these TCRs, the target antigens are not known. Reading the label with the study, this specimen's treatment or condition is: roughly 10-day PBMC culture with coronavirus spike peptide pools or control peptides (ViraFEST assay). Library preparation was by PCR. This sample was sequenced with an Illumina iSeq 100. TCR sequencing of DNA from cultured CD4+ T cells used the Oncomine TCR Beta short-read assay at the Johns Hopkins FTIC core. TCRdb applied fastp at Q25 and MiXCR to the public reads, then kept only in-frame beta chains. Every distinct CDR3 protein forms one entry, paired with its most common genes and DNA. The sample profile shows approximately 13,000 distinct CDR3 sequences; approximately 76% of them were found once. The top ten clones comprise under 25% of the sample.

Sequenced input: CD4+ T cells from blood, cultured in vitro. These receptors came from a human donor who had recovered from COVID-19.

This chain links TRBV12-3 or TRBV12-4 with TRBJ2-5; 14 bases align to TRBD2. CDR3 length: 16 amino acids. The V gene end was trimmed by 5 bases and the J gene end by 5 bases; junction bases not matched to a gene: 7. CDR3 in DNA: TGTGCCAGCAGTCTCGGACTAGCGGGAGGATCGGAGACCCAGTACTTC. Translating it yields CASSLGLAGGSETQYF.

The chain has TRBV6-2 or TRBV6-3 and TRBJ2-5; D might be TRBD1 (6 bases). CDR1 MNHEY and CDR2 SVGEGT come from the germline V gene. This CDR3 is built from 13 residues. V shed 6 bases and J shed 10 bases, with 18 bases lying between them. DNA for the CDR3: TGTGCCAGCAGCCTTAACCAGGACAGTCACCAGTACTTC. Its protein is CASSLNQDSHQYF.

The chain carries TRBV6-1 and TRBJ2-5; 11 bases agree with TRBD2. The CDR3 loop spans 14 amino acids. Per the germline V gene, CDR1 is MNHNS and CDR2 is SASEGT. With 8 bases clipped from V and 1 base from J, the junction kept 3 bases outside the gene matches. DNA of the CDR3: TGTGCCAGCCGACTAGCGGGACTCCAAGAGACCCAGTACTTC. Protein: CASRLAGLQETQYF.

This chain joins TRBV28 and TRBJ1-1, with unresolved D. This CDR3 has 12 residues. Germline CDR1 MDHEN, CDR2 SYDVKM. V lost 5 bases, J lost 11 bases, and 15 bases lay in between. CDR3 region: CASSIWGVWAFF. Here the CDR3 DNA reads TGTGCCAGCAGTATTTGGGGAGTTTGGGCTTTCTTT.

This clonotype was counted a few times. The chain links TRBV20-1 to TRBJ1-2, with unresolved D. The CDR3 runs to 11 residues. Germline assignment: CDR1 DFQATT and CDR2 SNEGSKA (reference sequence). V was cut by 8 bases and J by 6 bases, with 13 bases left in between. The CDR3 DNA is TGCAGTCTCCCGAGGGCAGATGGCTACACCTTC. Translation: CSLPRADGYTF.

The rearrangement joins TRBV7-3 to TRBJ1-1; the D gene is possibly TRBD1 (5 bases). The germline gives CDR1 SGHTA, CDR2 FQGTGA. The CDR3 runs to 14 residues. Trimming pared 5 bases from V and 10 bases from J, leaving 20 bases between. The chain's CDR3 is CASSLSGTGGLAFF. The DNA for the CDR3 is TGTGCCAGCAGCCTGTCGGGGACTGGAGGATTAGCTTTCTTT.

The chain uses TRBV19 and TRBJ1-5; 7 bases match TRBD1. V gave up 6 bases and J gave up 2 bases; unmatched junction bases: 7. CDR3 length equals 15 residues. Germline V lookup: CDR1 LNHDA, CDR2 SQIVND (reference sequence). CDR3: CASRTGYIRNQPQHF. Here the CDR3 DNA reads TGTGCCAGTAGGACAGGGTATATTCGCAATCAGCCCCAGCATTTT.

The rearrangement links TRBV10-3 to TRBJ2-2, with 15 bases that match TRBD2. The germline V gene has CDR1 ENHRY and CDR2 SYGVKD. CDR3 size: 18 residues. The trim removed 5 bases at V and 7 bases at J, leaving 11 bases unmatched. The DNA for the CDR3 is TGTGCCATCAGTCCGGGACTAGCGGGAGGAGGGGACCGCGGGGAGCTGTTTTTT. Translation: CAISPGLAGGGDRGELFF.

This clonotype has a single count. This chain joins TRBV6-1 and TRBJ1-1, with 10 positions matching TRBD1. V lost 6 bases and J lost 11; bases outside the gene matches: 9. The length of the CDR3 is 13 residues. Germline CDR1 MNHNS, CDR2 SASEGT. The CDR3: CASSMDRGVSAFF. The DNA of the CDR3 is TGTGCCAGCAGCATGGACAGGGGGGTGTCGGCTTTCTTT.

This chain links TRBV7-9 with TRBJ1-1; D remains unclear. Germline lookup yields CDR1 SEHNR and CDR2 FQNEAQ (reference sequence). The CDR3 extends over 13 amino acids. V dropped 8 bases and J dropped 5 bases, with 15 bases sitting between them. CDR3 bases: TGTGCCAGCCTGGGCAGGAGGGCAACTGAAGCTTTCTTT. Protein product: CASLGRRATEAFF.

The chain links TRBV6-2 or TRBV6-3 to TRBJ1-1, with TRBD1 as a possible D gene (5 bases). The CDR3 covers 16 residues. In germline, CDR1 is MNHEY, CDR2 SVGEGT. V lost 0 bases to trimming and J lost 1 base, with 12 bases between them. CDR3 region: CASSYSPGGANTEAFF. CDR3 bases: TGTGCCAGCAGTTACTCACCAGGAGGGGCGAACACTGAAGCTTTCTTT.

CDR3: CARSSNLPGRESYEQYF. The CDR3 bases are TGTGCCAGAAGCTCCAACCTCCCGGGACGGGAGTCCTACGAGCAGTACTTC. The chain employs TRBV5-3 and TRBJ2-7, with D possibly being TRBD2 (6 bases). TRBV5-3 is designated an ORF whose function remains uncertain. Trimming cost V 3 bases and J 1 base, with 20 bases left between them. The CDR3 covers 17 residues.

The V and J genes are TRBV30 and TRBJ2-3; the match to TRBD2 covers 10 bases. From germline, CDR1 is GTSNPN and CDR2 SVGIG (reference sequence). The CDR3 has 15 amino acids. V trimming: 0 bases; J trimming: 6 bases; junction bases outside the gene matches: 6. The DNA for the CDR3 is TGTGCCTGGAGTGTACTAGCGGGAATCGACGATACGCAGTATTTT. Protein product: CAWSVLAGIDDTQYF. The whole variable domain, filled in from reference TRBV30 and TRBJ2-3, reads SQTIHQWPATLVQPVGSPLSLECTVEGTSNPNLYWYRQAAGRGLQLLFYSVGIGQISSEVPQNLSASRPQDRQFILSSKKLLLSDSGFYLCAWSVLAGIDDTQYFGPGTRLTVL.

The chain is built from TRBV6-5 and TRBJ1-6; unclear D gene. This CDR3 contains 14 residues. Germline CDR1 reads MNHEY; CDR2 reads SVGAGI. Trimming took 0 bases from V and 6 from J, leaving 6 bases between them. The CDR3 loop reads CASSYSGSNSPLHF. CDR3 coding DNA: TGTGCCAGCAGTTACTCGGGTAGTAATTCACCCCTCCACTTT.

This clonotype has a handful of counts. V is TRBV19 and J is TRBJ1-2; the match to TRBD1 covers 7 bases. The V gene's germline CDR1 is LNHDA and CDR2 SQIVND (reference sequence). The ends lost 7 bases at V and 1 base at J; junction bases unmatched: 6. The CDR3 is 14 residues long. The CDR3 DNA reads TGTGCCAGTATTCCGACAGGGATTAACTATGGCTACACCTTC. Protein product: CASIPTGINYGYTF.

The V call is TRBV20-1, the J call TRBJ1-2; D remains ambiguous. This CDR3 has 11 amino acids. Germline CDR1 is DFQATT and CDR2 is SNEGSKA (reference sequence). V was cut by 6 bases and J by 9 bases, with 14 bases left in between. CDR3 DNA sequence: TGCAGTGCCCGCCGGGTAGCTAGCTACACCTTC. Translating it yields CSARRVASYTF.

CDR3 sequence reads: CASRKTDYSNQPQHF. The CDR3 region has the DNA TGTGCCAGCAGGAAGACAGATTATAGCAATCAGCCCCAGCATTTT. The V gene is TRBV2, the J gene TRBJ1-5; D is perhaps TRBD1 (5 bases). Germline V lookup: CDR1 SNHLY, CDR2 FYNNEI. V gave up 6 bases and J gave up 0 bases, with 12 bases separating them. The CDR3 sequence is 15 residues long.

The J gene is TRBJ1-5, the V gene TRBV7-2; D is unclear. Trimming cost V 0 bases and J 0 bases, with 24 bases left between them. Germline CDR1 SGHTA, CDR2 FQGNSA. The CDR3 has 21 residues. Here the CDR3 reads CASSLAGLPGGEGYSNQPQHF. The CDR3 nucleotides read TGTGCCAGCAGCTTAGCTGGTCTCCCTGGCGGTGAGGGATATAGCAATCAGCCCCAGCATTTT.

J is TRBJ1-2 and V is TRBV19; D gene ambiguous. Germline V CDR1 and CDR2: LNHDA, SQIVND (reference sequence). Trimming stripped 5 bases from V and 3 bases from J, with 16 bases between. The CDR3 runs to 15 residues. DNA of the CDR3: TGTGCCAGTAGTCAGGTGGGGTCTGGGGACTATGGCTACACCTTC. Translated, it gives CASSQVGSGDYGYTF.

The chain couples TRBV7-2 to TRBJ2-1; D is ambiguous. The CDR3 extends over 16 amino acids. Trimming pared 2 bases from V and 0 bases from J, leaving 11 bases between. Germline V gene sequence: CDR1 SGHTA, CDR2 FQGNSA. CDR3 in amino acids: CASSLRLHNSYNEQFF. In DNA form, the CDR3 reads TGTGCCAGCAGCTTAAGATTGCACAACTCCTACAATGAGCAGTTCTTC.

This clonotype appeared a single time. V and J are TRBV29-1 and TRBJ2-1, with 9 bases that match TRBD1. J lost 5 bases, V lost 7 bases, and 6 bases had no gene match. The germline CDR1 and CDR2 sequences are SQVTM and ANQGSEA. The length of the CDR3 is 13 residues. CDR3 loop: CSASGQGHNEQFF. DNA of the CDR3: TGCAGCGCATCGGGACAGGGCCACAATGAGCAGTTCTTC.

The chain recombines TRBV7-9 with TRBJ2-5; 7 bases are shared with TRBD1. After removal of 5 bases from V and 2 bases from J, the junction contained 8 bases not matched to a gene. The CDR3 extends over 15 amino acids. Germline V lookup: CDR1 SEHNR, CDR2 FQNEAQ (reference sequence). The CDR3 DNA reads TGTGCCAGCAGCCCTGACAGGGTGGAGCAAGAGACCCAGTACTTC. Its translation is CASSPDRVEQETQYF. The full variable domain, with the rest looked up from reference TRBV7-9 and TRBJ2-5, is DTGVSQNPRHKITKRGQNVTFRCDPISEHNRLYWYRQTLGQGPEFLTYFQNEAQLEKSRLLSDRFSAERPKGSFSTLEIQRTEQGDSAMYLCASSPDRVEQETQYFGPGTRLLVL.

This clonotype was counted once. The rearrangement links TRBV7-8 to TRBJ1-1; a possible D gene is TRBD1 (5 bases). The CDR3 totals 15 residues. In germline, CDR1 is SGHVS, CDR2 FQNEAQ. The V and J ends lost 5 bases and 2 bases respectively, with 15 bases between them. The CDR3 spells CASSESLTANTEAFF. The DNA for the CDR3 is TGTGCCAGCAGCGAATCCCTGACAGCAAACACTGAAGCTTTCTTT.

The chain couples TRBV7-2 to TRBJ2-5; D is uncertain. This CDR3 contains 11 residues. V dropped 1 base and J dropped 9 bases, with 6 bases sitting between them. Germline V gene sequence: CDR1 SGHTA, CDR2 FQGNSA. CDR3 coding DNA: TGTGCCAGCAGCTTAGAATGGTCCCAGTACTTC. This sequence encodes CASSLEWSQYF.

This clonotype was seen only a few times. The rearrangement uses TRBV27 and TRBJ1-5; a possible D gene is TRBD1 (5 bases). CDR3 length: 16 amino acids. V was pared by 5 bases and J by 4 bases, with 18 bases between. The germline V gene has CDR1 MNHEY and CDR2 SMNVEV (reference sequence). DNA of the CDR3: TGTGCCAGCAGTCCCGGGTCGAGGGGAAGGAATCAGCCCCAGCATTTT. This translates into CASSPGSRGRNQPQHF.

The chain couples TRBV20-1 to TRBJ1-6, with D maybe TRBD1 (6 bases). CDR1 and CDR2 (germline): DFQATT, SNEGSKA (reference sequence). Trimming removed 6 bases from V and 10 bases from J, with 25 bases in between. The CDR3 runs 16 residues. CDR3 loop: CSARIYRVEGGSPLHF. The CDR3 DNA sequence: TGCAGTGCGCGGATATACAGGGTAGAGGGAGGATCACCCCTCCACTTT.

This clonotype was counted only a few times. V is TRBV20-1 and J is TRBJ2-1, with D possibly matching TRBD2 (6 bases). The CDR3 is made up of 15 amino acids. Germline V gene lookup returns CDR1 DFQATT and CDR2 SNEGSKA (reference sequence). Trimming took 0 bases from V and 7 from J, leaving 16 bases between them. CDR3 nucleotide sequence: TGCAGTGCTAGAGATACAAAGGGGCGGGGAAATGAGCAGTTCTTC. Translation: CSARDTKGRGNEQFF.

The chain links TRBV19 to TRBJ2-5, with 10 bases identical to TRBD1. The CDR3 consists of 13 residues. The V segment lost 7 bases and the J segment 5 bases; nucleotides outside the gene matches: 4. Germline CDR1 LNHDA, CDR2 SQIVND (reference sequence). In DNA, the CDR3 is TGTGCCAGTATGGGGACAGGGGTCGAGACCCAGTACTTC. Its translation: CASMGTGVETQYF.

The chain links TRBV12-3 or TRBV12-4 to TRBJ1-2, with TRBD1 matching over 7 bases. The ends lost 7 bases at V and 3 bases at J; junction bases unmatched: 5. The CDR3 runs to 13 residues. CDR3 amino acids: CASTPGGHYGYTF. The CDR3 nucleotides are TGTGCCAGCACCCCAGGGGGACACTATGGCTACACCTTC.

This clonotype came up a few times. The genes are TRBV7-6 and TRBJ1-5; D ambiguous. The V end was cut by 1 base, the J end by 7 bases, with 14 bases between. The germline V gene encodes CDR1 SGHVS and CDR2 FNYEAQ. This CDR3 is 15 amino acids long. The CDR3 loop reads CASSLGGGVGQPQHF. The DNA for the CDR3 is TGTGCCAGCAGCTTAGGTGGTGGGGTGGGGCAGCCCCAGCATTTT. The full variable domain, its missing parts supplied by reference TRBV7-6 and TRBJ1-5, is GAGVSQSPRYKVTKRGQDVALRCDPISGHVSLYWYRQALGQGPEFLTYFNYEAQQDKSGLPNDRFSAERPEGSISTLTIQRTEQRDSAMYRCASSLGGGVGQPQHFGDGTRLSIL.